The 7 T cell receptor beta chains given below trace back to one sample, sequenced in a study of blood T cell repertoires in COVID-19. Sequenced by immunoSEQ multiplex PCR; TCRdb stores in-frame clones only, minus some. This table holds roughly 380,000 clones, around 87% found once. Input material: PBMCs or T cells enriched from blood (not recorded which). The origin of the receptors is a man aged 30-40 years who had recovered from COVID-19.

V usage is TRBV15 and J usage is TRBJ2-2, with a weak D call TRBD2 (7 bases). This CDR3 has 18 residues. Trimming stripped 0 bases from V and 1 base from J, with 15 bases between. CDR1 is LNHNV, CDR2 YYDKDF, per germline (reference sequence). The CDR3 spells CATSRDRAGAGNTGELFF. CDR3 nucleotide sequence: TGTGCCACCAGCAGAGATCGCGCGGGGGCAGGGAACACCGGGGAGCTGTTTTTT.

V and J are TRBV5-1 and TRBJ2-7, with 9 bases lining up with TRBD1. Germline CDR1 reads SGHRS; CDR2 reads YFSETQ. The CDR3 has 17 amino acids. V lost 4 bases, J lost 6 bases, and 17 bases stayed unmatched. CDR3 bases: TGCGCCAGCAGCCCATCTGGACAGGGGCGATTGAGTGGCGAGCAGTACTTC. Translation: CASSPSGQGRLSGEQYF. Full variable domain (remainder filled in from reference TRBV5-1 and TRBJ2-7): KAGVTQTPRYLIKTRGQQVTLSCSPISGHRSVSWYQQTPGQGLQFLFEYFSETQRNKGNFPGRFSGRQFSNSRSEMNVSTLELGDSALYLCASSPSGQGRLSGEQYFGPGTRLTVT.

This chain uses TRBV10-3 with TRBJ1-2, with D uncertain. CDR3 length equals 10 residues. Between the trimmed V and J ends, which lost 3 bases and 7 bases, there was a span of 3 bases. CDR1 is ENHRY and CDR2 is SYGVKD in the germline V gene. CDR3 sequence reads: CAISDRGYTF. In DNA form, the CDR3 reads TGTGCCATCAGTGACCGTGGCTACACCTTC.

The chain joins TRBV4-3 to TRBJ1-3, with D unresolved. From germline, CDR1 is LGHNA and CDR2 YSLEER. V lost 0 bases and J 0 bases, leaving 9 bases between the germline ends. CDR3 size: 16 residues. The CDR3 sequence: CASSQDPHSSGNTIYF. In DNA, the CDR3 is TGCGCCAGCAGCCAAGATCCGCACAGCTCTGGAAACACCATATATTTT.

This chain uses TRBV7-7 with TRBJ2-1, with 8 bases lining up with TRBD1. Germline V CDR1 and CDR2: SSHAT, FNYEAQ (reference sequence). The CDR3 consists of 16 residues. Trimming cost V 5 bases and J 7 bases; bases outside gene matches: 13. The CDR3 DNA reads as TGTGCCAGCAGCCAGAATTCCGGAACAGGGGGGAATGAGCAGTTCTTC. Protein: CASSQNSGTGGNEQFF.

There are a few counts of this clone. The chain carries TRBV28 and TRBJ1-3; TRBD1 agrees at 7 bases. Germline V CDR1 and CDR2: MDHEN, SYDVKM. V shed 4 bases, J shed 0 bases, and the junction held 3 bases outside the gene matches. This CDR3 contains 15 residues. CDR3 in DNA: TGTGCCAGCAGTTGGACAGGACGCTCTGGAAACACCATATATTTT. Protein sequence: CASSWTGRSGNTIYF.

The chain carries TRBV30 and TRBJ1-3; D not resolved. The germline V gene encodes CDR1 GTSNPN and CDR2 SVGIG (reference sequence). V was clipped by 4 bases and J by 5 bases, with 15 bases between them. The CDR3 contains 14 residues. The CDR3 nucleotides read TGTGCCTGGATACCGGGTTTTTCGAGAAACACCATATATTTT. Amino acid sequence: CAWIPGFSRNTIYF. Together with reference TRBV30 and TRBJ1-3, the CDR3 gives the full variable domain: SQTIHQWPATLVQPVGSPLSLECTVEGTSNPNLYWYRQAAGRGLQLLFYSVGIGQISSEVPQNLSASRPQDRQFILSSKKLLLSDSGFYLCAWIPGFSRNTIYFGEGSWLTVV.